The entry below gives a single T cell receptor (beta chain) sequence along with its context. The assay was immunoSEQ multiplex PCR, and TCRdb's table has in-frame clones only and misses some. This table holds 100,000 to 150,000 clones, about four fifths found once. The data derive from a study of radiation and T cells in renal cell carcinoma. The length of the CDR3 is 15 residues. Per the germline V gene, CDR1 is MNHNS and CDR2 is SASEGT. V shed 0 bases and J shed 8 bases, with 14 bases lying between them. Time point denoted: blood 2 weeks post-SBRT. This sample's treatment: 15 Gy SBRT to primary tumor, nephrectomy 4 weeks later.

The rearrangement links TRBV6-1 to TRBJ1-5; possibly TRBD1 for D (5 bases). The sequencing here drew on blood, taken from a patient whose treatment included radiotherapy and nephrectomy. This TCR was recovered from a man aged 50 to 59 with renal cell carcinoma. The chain's CDR3 is CASSEAAGQDKPQHF. The CDR3 nucleotides read TGTGCCAGCAGTGAAGCGGCGGGGCAGGATAAGCCCCAGCATTTT.